The 9 T cell receptor beta chains given below trace back to one sample, sequenced in a study of PD-L1 blockade in urothelial cancer. The data were produced by immunoSEQ multiplex PCR, yet TCRdb's version contains in-frame clones alone and is incomplete. Of 70,000 to 90,000 clones in the sample, roughly 87% were seen once. This material consisted of PBMCs, taken around atezolizumab (anti-PD-L1) treatment. Every receptor here comes from a man aged 65-85 years with urothelial cancer.

This clone has only a few counts. The J gene is TRBJ1-1, the V gene TRBV4-2; 10 nucleotides align to TRBD1. The CDR3 is 15 residues long. V was clipped by 4 bases and J by 1 base; unmatched bases: 3. Per germline, CDR1 LGHNA and CDR2 YNFKEQ. The CDR3 region is CASSRGQGTNTEAFF. The CDR3 coding sequence is TGTGCCAGCAGCCGGGGACAGGGGACGAACACTGAAGCTTTCTTT.

V is TRBV4-1 and J is TRBJ2-1; TRBD2 matches 7 bases. The V segment lost 4 bases and the J segment 3 bases; nucleotides outside the gene matches: 6. The CDR3 has 15 amino acids. Germline V gene data show CDR1 as MGHRA and CDR2 as YSYEKL. CDR3 loop: CASSLRTSFYNEQFF. For the CDR3, the DNA is TGCGCCAGCAGCCTCCGGACTAGTTTCTACAATGAGCAGTTCTTC.

The chain links TRBV7-2 to TRBJ2-5, with TRBD1 matching 9 bases. The CDR3 extends over 14 amino acids. The ends lost 2 bases at V and 5 bases at J; junction bases unmatched: 3. CDR1 is SGHTA and CDR2 is FQGNSA in the germline V gene. As DNA, the CDR3 is TGTGCCAGCAGCTTAAACAGGGGGCAGGAGACCCAGTACTTC. Its translation is CASSLNRGQETQYF.

This clone was counted a single time. The CDR3 spells CASSQDRDAFDTGELFF. The CDR3 bases are TGTGCCAGCAGCCAGGACAGGGATGCATTCGACACCGGGGAGCTGTTTTTT. This chain links TRBV7-9 with TRBJ2-2; 8 bases are shared with TRBD1. The V gene end was trimmed by 5 bases and the J gene end by 3 bases; junction bases not matched to a gene: 11. The CDR3 spans 17 residues. Germline V lookup: CDR1 SEHNR, CDR2 FQNEAQ (reference sequence).

This clone was picked up one time. The chain uses TRBV5-4 and TRBJ1-3; TRBD1 agrees at 9 bases. CDR1 SGHNT and CDR2 YYREEE come from the germline V gene (reference sequence). The CDR3 runs 16 residues. The ends lost 4 bases at V and 4 bases at J; junction bases unmatched: 9. The CDR3 loop reads CASSRPGTGKGNTIYF. CDR3 nucleotides: TGTGCCAGCAGCCGTCCCGGGACAGGGAAAGGAAACACCATATATTTT.

The CDR3 is CASSFSQETQYF. The CDR3 coding sequence is TGTGCCAGCAGCTTTTCACAAGAGACCCAGTACTTC. V and J are TRBV14 and TRBJ2-5; D remains unclear. V lost 5 bases, J lost 2 bases, and 6 bases lay in between. Germline CDR1 is SGHDN and CDR2 is FVKESK. The CDR3 is 12 residues long.

The rearrangement joins TRBV19 to TRBJ2-3, with 13 nucleotides matching TRBD2. Germline CDR1 and CDR2: LNHDA and SQIVND (reference sequence). Trimming cost V 5 bases and J 2 bases; bases outside gene matches: 4. CDR3 length: 16 amino acids. CDR3 nucleotides: TGTGCCAGTAGTTCAGGACTAGCGGGGGCCACAGATACGCAGTATTTT. It yields the protein CASSSGLAGATDTQYF.

The chain couples TRBV7-9 to TRBJ1-3, with D unresolved. CDR3 size: 14 residues. Looked up from germline, CDR1 is SEHNR and CDR2 is FQNEAQ (reference sequence). V shed 5 bases and J shed 0 bases, with 8 bases lying between them. The CDR3 DNA reads TGTGCCAGCAGCAAACTGAACTCTGGAAACACCATATATTTT. Its protein is CASSKLNSGNTIYF.

This clone was seen just once. This chain connects TRBV14 to TRBJ1-2; the match to TRBD1 covers 7 bases. The CDR3 extends over 14 amino acids. Germline CDR1 reads SGHDN; CDR2 reads FVKESK. Trimming removed 4 bases from V and 5 bases from J; junction bases left unmatched: 7. The CDR3 coding sequence is TGTGCCAGCAGCCCCTCGGACAGGCTGTATGGCTACACCTTC. Translating it yields CASSPSDRLYGYTF.